What follows are 21 T cell receptor beta chains derived from one specimen sequenced in a study of shared clonotypes between healthy human individuals (TCRdb year 2020). Library method: the immunoSEQ multiplex PCR assay. TCRdb mirrors the immuneACCESS table, restricted to in-frame sequences. Some clones are absent from its copies; in checked studies, under half trace to an unresolved V gene, and the reason for the others is unknown. Within this sample are roughly 2.2 million clones, with less than 95% of them counted one time only. Around 0.38% of the sample lies in the top ten. Specimen: naive CD4+ T cells from PBMCs. This sample's cell subset or site label indicates: CD45RA+ positively selected. These receptors all stem from a man aged 18 to 30 in good health. Some clones in this sample may be carry-over from other donors' samples.

The chain joins TRBV6-8 to TRBJ1-5; D call uncertain. The CDR3 runs to 15 residues. V dropped 4 bases and J dropped 1 base, with 11 bases sitting between them. The germline gives CDR1 MNHGY, CDR2 SAAAGT. The chain's CDR3 is CASSSLTSSNQPQHF. Written as DNA, the CDR3 is TGTGCCAGCAGTTCTCTCACCTCAAGCAATCAGCCCCAGCATTTT.

The chain is built from TRBV7-3 and TRBJ1-1, with D possibly TRBD1 on 6 matching bases. This CDR3 has 16 amino acids. Germline CDR1 and CDR2: SGHTA and FQGTGA. The germline V and J ends were trimmed by 5 bases and 4 bases, with 20 bases remaining between them. Here the CDR3 reads CASSQQGLGFSTEAFF. Here the CDR3 DNA reads TGTGCCAGCAGCCAACAGGGTTTGGGGTTTAGCACTGAAGCTTTCTTT.

The chain carries TRBV5-4 and TRBJ2-1, with 11 bases matching TRBD2. The CDR3 totals 16 residues. J lost 5 bases, V lost 4 bases, and 8 bases had no gene match. Germline CDR1 and CDR2: SGHNT and YYREEE (reference sequence). The CDR3 sequence: CASSRGGLAANNEQFF. DNA of the CDR3: TGTGCCAGCAGCCGCGGGGGACTAGCGGCAAACAATGAGCAGTTCTTC.

This chain connects TRBV15 to TRBJ2-3; D perhaps matches TRBD1 (6 bases). From germline, CDR1 is LNHNV and CDR2 YYDKDF (reference sequence). The CDR3 length is 12 residues. Trimming took off 4 bases at V and 6 bases at J, with 8 bases between the two ends. CDR3 in DNA: TGTGCCACCAGCACAGGGGTCGATACGCAGTATTTT. Residues: CATSTGVDTQYF.

As concerns this clone: The same CDR3 also results from other DNA sequences found in this sample. The chain joins TRBV5-1 to TRBJ2-7; D may correspond to TRBD1 or TRBD2 (5 bases each). The length of the CDR3 is 15 residues. The V and J ends lost 0 bases and 2 bases respectively, with 12 bases between them. Germline CDR1 SGHRS, CDR2 YFSETQ. The CDR3 DNA follows: TGCGCCAGCAGCTTGGGTCCGGGACCCACCTACGAGCAGTACTTC. It translates to CASSLGPGPTYEQYF.

The genes are TRBV18 and TRBJ2-7; the D gene is possibly TRBD1 (6 bases). The CDR3 covers 15 residues. Germline V gene sequence: CDR1 KGHSH, CDR2 LQKENI. Deletions cut 1 base from V and 4 bases from J, with 14 bases between. The DNA for the CDR3 is TGTGCCAGCTCACCACTGGACAGCGACTTATACGAGCAGTACTTC. It specifies CASSPLDSDLYEQYF.

The chain uses TRBV4-1 and TRBJ1-2; no reliable D call. The CDR3 runs to 14 residues. V was shortened by 0 bases and J by 4 bases, with 9 bases between the two germline ends. Germline values: CDR1 MGHRA, CDR2 YSYEKL. CDR3 region: CASSQDKEIYGYTF. In nucleotides, the CDR3 is TGCGCCAGCAGCCAAGATAAGGAAATCTATGGCTACACCTTC.

The chain joins TRBV5-4 to TRBJ2-1, with unresolved D. CDR1 is SGHNT, CDR2 YYREEE, per germline (reference sequence). This CDR3 is built from 13 residues. Trimming pared 3 bases from V and 4 bases from J, leaving 8 bases between. CDR3 residues: CASSYNIYNEQFF. The CDR3 nucleotides read TGTGCCAGCAGCTATAACATTTACAATGAGCAGTTCTTC.

The rearrangement uses TRBV27 and TRBJ2-1; 12 bases are a match to TRBD1. V was clipped by 2 bases and J by 0 bases; unmatched bases: 8. Germline CDR1 and CDR2: MNHEY and SMNVEV (reference sequence). This CDR3 spans 19 amino acids. The CDR3 nucleotides are TGTGCCAGCAGTTTACGTGGGACAGGGGGCCCTCGCTCCTACAATGAGCAGTTCTTC. Translated, it gives CASSLRGTGGPRSYNEQFF.

The V gene is TRBV29-1, the J gene TRBJ2-1, with 7 bases that match TRBD2. The CDR3 contains 12 residues. Germline-derived CDR1 and CDR2 are SQVTM and ANQGSEA. V gave up 7 bases and J gave up 4 bases; unmatched junction bases: 4. In DNA form, the CDR3 reads TGCAGCGCGGGGGGTTGGTACAATGAGCAGTTCTTC. Amino acids: CSAGGWYNEQFF.

The V call is TRBV4-1, the J call TRBJ2-5; D is unresolved. Germline V lookup: CDR1 MGHRA, CDR2 YSYEKL. The V end lost 0 bases, the J end lost 3 bases, and 11 bases lay between the germline ends. CDR3 length: 15 amino acids. In nucleotides, the CDR3 is TGCGCCAGCAGCCAAGATCCGTATCGGAAAGAGACCCAGTACTTC. It specifies CASSQDPYRKETQYF.

About this clone: The identical CDR3 is also encoded by other nucleotide sequences in the sample. The chain combines TRBV7-3 with TRBJ2-3; D might be TRBD2 (6 bases). Germline lookup yields CDR1 SGHTA and CDR2 FQGTGA. The CDR3 covers 14 residues. The V and J ends lost 1 base and 3 bases respectively, with 8 bases between them. The CDR3 sequence is CASSLIGSTDTQYF. The CDR3 nucleotides are TGTGCCAGCAGCTTAATCGGGAGTACAGATACGCAGTATTTT.

This chain connects TRBV5-1 to TRBJ1-1, with D uncertain. CDR1 and CDR2 (germline): SGHRS, YFSETQ. The CDR3 length is 14 residues. V was cut by 2 bases and J by 1 base, with 9 bases left in between. CDR3 amino acids: CASSLENSNTEAFF. For the CDR3, the DNA is TGCGCCAGCAGCTTAGAGAATTCGAACACTGAAGCTTTCTTT. Full variable domain (missing parts from reference TRBV5-1 and TRBJ1-1): KAGVTQTPRYLIKTRGQQVTLSCSPISGHRSVSWYQQTPGQGLQFLFEYFSETQRNKGNFPGRFSGRQFSNSRSEMNVSTLELGDSALYLCASSLENSNTEAFFGQGTRLTVV.

V usage is TRBV28 and J usage is TRBJ1-2, with D possibly matching TRBD1 (6 bases). Germline V lookup: CDR1 MDHEN, CDR2 SYDVKM. The CDR3 is 13 residues long. V was cut by 3 bases and J by 6 bases, with 11 bases left in between. This chain's CDR3 is CASSFTGMNGYTF. In nucleotides, the CDR3 is TGTGCCAGCAGTTTCACAGGGATGAATGGCTACACCTTC.

V is TRBV28 and J is TRBJ2-3; D unresolved. Trimming left V 2 bases short and J 0 bases short, with 6 bases between. The germline CDR1 and CDR2 sequences are MDHEN and SYDVKM. This CDR3 is 14 amino acids long. Here the CDR3 reads CASSLGDSTDTQYF. CDR3 DNA: TGTGCCAGCAGTTTAGGGGATAGCACAGATACGCAGTATTTT. The full variable domain, with the rest looked up from reference TRBV28 and TRBJ2-3, is DVKVTQSSRYLVKRTGEKVFLECVQDMDHENMFWYRQDPGLGLRLIYFSYDVKMKEKGDIPEGYSVSREKKERFSLILESASTNQTSMYLCASSLGDSTDTQYFGPGTRLTVL.

The chain combines TRBV7-9 with TRBJ1-1; D is unresolved. CDR1 is SEHNR and CDR2 is FQNEAQ in the germline V gene (reference sequence). V lost 1 base and J lost 1, with 7 bases in between. The CDR3 loop spans 14 amino acids. CDR3 region: CASSLVAANTEAFF. The DNA for the CDR3 is TGTGCCAGCAGCTTAGTAGCGGCGAACACTGAAGCTTTCTTT. Full variable domain (outside the CDR3, taken from reference TRBV7-9 and TRBJ1-1): DTGVSQNPRHKITKRGQNVTFRCDPISEHNRLYWYRQTLGQGPEFLTYFQNEAQLEKSRLLSDRFSAERPKGSFSTLEIQRTEQGDSAMYLCASSLVAANTEAFFGQGTRLTVV.

J is TRBJ1-5 and V is TRBV7-9, with TRBD1 as a possible D gene (6 bases). CDR1 is SEHNR and CDR2 is FQNEAQ in the germline V gene (reference sequence). V lost 7 bases and J lost 4, with 14 bases in between. There are 14 residues in the CDR3. CDR3 region: CASNSQTGNQPQHF. The CDR3, as DNA: TGTGCCAGCAACTCACAGACAGGAAATCAGCCCCAGCATTTT.

Points on this clone: Other DNA sequences in the same sample also yield this CDR3. V gene TRBV6-5 combines with J gene TRBJ1-5, with D perhaps matching TRBD1 (5 bases). Deletions cut 4 bases from V and 4 bases from J, with 8 bases between. The V gene's germline CDR1 is MNHEY and CDR2 SVGAGI. The CDR3 has 13 residues. The CDR3 here is CASSFDRNQPQHF. The CDR3 DNA reads as TGTGCCAGCAGTTTTGACAGAAATCAGCCCCAGCATTTT.

The V call is TRBV5-1, the J call TRBJ2-7; TRBD2 aligns across 16 bases. V was clipped by 4 bases and J by 2 bases; unmatched bases: 12. This CDR3 is 19 amino acids long. Germline CDR1 and CDR2: SGHRS and YFSETQ. This CDR3 is CASSTGTGTSGRATYEQYF. The DNA of the CDR3 is TGCGCCAGCAGCACGGGAACCGGGACTAGCGGGAGGGCCACCTACGAGCAGTACTTC.

This clone was detected once. The chain is built from TRBV28 and TRBJ2-5; perhaps TRBD2 as D (6 bases). There are 14 residues in the CDR3. The V and J ends lost 7 bases and 2 bases respectively, with 14 bases between them. Looked up from germline, CDR1 is MDHEN and CDR2 is SYDVKM. CDR3 DNA sequence: TGTGCCAGCATGGCGGGAACAGCACAAGAGACCCAGTACTTC. Amino acid sequence: CASMAGTAQETQYF.

The V and J genes are TRBV28 and TRBJ1-3; D call uncertain. Between the trimmed V and J ends, which lost 2 bases and 0 bases, there was a span of 8 bases. This CDR3 comprises 15 residues. Germline V gene data show CDR1 as MDHEN and CDR2 as SYDVKM. The CDR3 spells CASSLTASSGNTIYF. The CDR3 nucleotides are TGTGCCAGCAGTTTAACAGCGAGCTCTGGAAACACCATATATTTT.